What follows are 21 T cell receptor beta chains derived from one specimen sequenced in a study of regulatory T cells in long-lasting Graves disease. Assembly of TCR beta libraries relied on iRepertoire HTBI primers together with Arm-PCR of CDR3 regions. TCRdb passed the multiplex PCR reads through MiXCR, listing each CDR3 protein once. The sample records almost 350,000 distinct CDR3 sequences, 15% to 20% being singletons. The time point: persistent/refractory GD, antithyroid drugs over 5 years with positive TRAb. Extracted PBMC RNA gave rise to the TCR library. The sample was peripheral blood mononuclear cells (PBMCs), taken when the disease was refractory, from a patient treated with antithyroid drugs. These receptors were obtained from a female donor with Graves disease.

This clonotype was found many times. The chain couples TRBV27 to TRBJ1-1; D not certain. V was cut by 6 bases and J by 1 base, with 12 bases left in between. This CDR3 spans 14 amino acids. From germline, CDR1 is MNHEY and CDR2 SMNVEV (reference sequence). The CDR3 nucleotides are TGTGCCAGCAGCTTGACCGAAAAGAACACTGAAGCTTTCTTT. This gives the protein CASSLTEKNTEAFF.

V usage is TRBV7-9 and J usage is TRBJ2-5; TRBD2 might be the D (5 bases). The CDR3 spans 14 residues. The germline CDR1 and CDR2 sequences are SEHNR and FQNEAQ (reference sequence). V was shortened by 4 bases and J by 5 bases, with 14 bases between the two germline ends. CDR3 residues: CASSSPGREETQYF. The CDR3 nucleotides are TGTGCCAGCAGCTCGCCGGGGAGAGAGGAGACCCAGTACTTC. The full variable domain, with the rest looked up from reference TRBV7-9 and TRBJ2-5, is DTGVSQNPRHKITKRGQNVTFRCDPISEHNRLYWYRQTLGQGPEFLTYFQNEAQLEKSRLLSDRFSAERPKGSFSTLEIQRTEQGDSAMYLCASSSPGREETQYFGPGTRLLVL.

The chain combines TRBV19 with TRBJ2-4; D not certain. Germline V lookup: CDR1 LNHDA, CDR2 SQIVND (reference sequence). Trimming removed 3 bases from V and 7 bases from J, with 13 bases in between. The CDR3 has 14 residues. The CDR3 is CASSIGPMGNIQYF. The CDR3 DNA follows: TGTGCCAGTAGTATCGGGCCTATGGGGAACATTCAGTACTTC.

Many counts were recorded for this clonotype. The genes are TRBV28 and TRBJ2-7; a weak D match, TRBD1 (6 bases). Looked up from germline, CDR1 is MDHEN and CDR2 is SYDVKM. The CDR3 is 14 residues long. The V end was cut by 2 bases, the J end by 3 bases, with 11 bases between. CDR3 sequence reads: CASSLGGRGYEQYF. Written as DNA, the CDR3 is TGTGCCAGCAGTTTAGGCGGCAGGGGCTACGAGCAGTACTTC.

The sample holds many counts of this clonotype. The rearrangement joins TRBV12-3 or TRBV12-4 to TRBJ2-2; D not certain. V lost 5 bases and J 4 bases, leaving 11 bases between the germline ends. This CDR3 comprises 14 residues. CDR3 sequence reads: CASSLLSATGELFF. The CDR3 coding sequence is TGTGCCAGCAGTCTCCTCTCGGCCACCGGGGAGCTGTTTTTT.

The chain couples TRBV7-6 to TRBJ1-1, with 7 bases identical to TRBD1. CDR1 is SGHVS, CDR2 FNYEAQ, per germline. V shed 4 bases, J shed 5 bases, and the junction held 13 bases outside the gene matches. The CDR3 length is 16 residues. CDR3 in amino acids: CASSSRGVGGLTEAFF. CDR3 nucleotides: TGTGCCAGCAGCTCTAGGGGTGTAGGGGGCTTGACTGAAGCTTTCTTT.

This clonotype has ten or more counts. The V call is TRBV30, the J call TRBJ1-6; tentatively, D is TRBD1 (5 bases). The CDR3 sequence is 18 residues long. CDR1 GTSNPN and CDR2 SVGIG come from the germline V gene (reference sequence). With 8 bases removed from V and 5 bases from J, the gap between germline ends came to 28 bases. Written as DNA, the CDR3 is TGTGCCCACCGGAGCCCAACGGGAGGGAGAGGGGATAATTCACCCCTCCACTTT. Translation gives CAHRSPTGGRGDNSPLHF.

This clonotype was seen at least ten times. V is TRBV7-9 and J is TRBJ2-7, with 8 positions matching TRBD2. The CDR3 runs to 15 residues. The germline CDR1 and CDR2 sequences are SEHNR and FQNEAQ (reference sequence). The ends lost 4 bases at V and 6 bases at J; junction bases unmatched: 11. This chain's CDR3 is CASSWSGSRVSEQYF. The CDR3, as DNA: TGTGCCAGCAGCTGGAGCGGGAGCAGAGTAAGCGAGCAGTACTTC.

Note on this clonotype: This clone may be a read error of a much larger clone one base away. The rearrangement joins TRBV7-2 to TRBJ1-4, with D perhaps matching TRBD1 (6 bases). V was shortened by 4 bases and J by 6 bases, with 15 bases between the two germline ends. Germline V gives CDR1 SGHTA, CDR2 FQGNSA. The length of the CDR3 is 15 residues. In nucleotides, the CDR3 is TGTGCCAGCAGCTCACAGGGTCGGAAGGATGAAAAACTGTTTTTT. Encoded protein: CASSSQGRKDEKLFF.

Only a few counts were recorded for this clonotype. The V gene is TRBV18, the J gene TRBJ1-5; 9 nucleotides line up with TRBD1. This CDR3 has 16 amino acids. V gave up 2 bases and J gave up 5 bases; unmatched junction bases: 7. Germline CDR1 is KGHSH and CDR2 is LQKENI. The CDR3, as DNA: TGTGCCAGCTCACCAGAAGACAGGGGGGGATATCAGCCCCAGCATTTT. It encodes CASSPEDRGGYQPQHF.

This clonotype was detected many times. J is TRBJ2-2 and V is TRBV18, with D perhaps being TRBD1 or TRBD2 (5 bases each). Germline V gives CDR1 KGHSH, CDR2 LQKENI. The V end lost 3 bases, the J end lost 0 bases, and 8 bases lay between the germline ends. The CDR3 is 15 amino acids. CDR3 nucleotides: TGTGCCAGCTCACCCGGGACGCCGAACACCGGGGAGCTGTTTTTT. It codes for CASSPGTPNTGELFF.

The table lists this clonotype with many counts. The chain links TRBV6-1 to TRBJ2-2; possibly TRBD1 or TRBD2 for D (5 bases each). Trimming removed 10 bases at V and 3 bases at J, with 18 bases between. The CDR3 contains 15 residues. CDR1 MNHNS and CDR2 SASEGT come from the germline V gene. The CDR3 nucleotides are TGTGCCACCGGGACGGACGGGTTAGACACCGGGGAGCTGTTTTTT. This sequence encodes CATGTDGLDTGELFF.

The chain recombines TRBV12-3 or TRBV12-4 with TRBJ2-5; a possible D gene is TRBD2 (6 bases). The tail of the sequence fits TRBJ2-1 better, so the J call may be wrong. This CDR3 has 15 amino acids. In DNA, the CDR3 is TGTGCCAGCAGTTTATTTGGCGGGGCCTACAATGAGCAGTTCTTC. It translates to CASSLFGGAYNEQFF.

The CDR3, as DNA: TGTGCCAGCAGTTACTCCCCCCGGGACAGGAGATCACCCCTCCACTTT. Its translation: CASSYSPRDRRSPLHF. The chain carries TRBV6-2 or TRBV6-3 and TRBJ1-6; 8 bases are shared with TRBD1. The germline V gene has CDR1 MNHEY and CDR2 SVGEGT. This CDR3 comprises 16 residues. V dropped 0 bases and J dropped 10; count of bases not matched to a gene: 8.

V and J are TRBV27 and TRBJ1-6; D is possibly TRBD1 (5 bases). This CDR3 contains 14 residues. Germline values: CDR1 MNHEY, CDR2 SMNVEV (reference sequence). V was clipped by 5 bases and J by 12 bases, with 17 bases between them. The CDR3 DNA sequence: TGTGCCAGCAGTCTCGACCGGGACCTAGGACCCCTCCACTTT. It yields the protein CASSLDRDLGPLHF.

This clonotype was seen a handful of times. The chain couples TRBV13 to TRBJ1-1; D gene unclear. CDR1 and CDR2 from the germline V gene are PRHDT and FYEKMQ (reference sequence). The CDR3 loop spans 15 amino acids. The V end lost 5 bases, the J end lost 6 bases, and 19 bases lay between the germline ends. The chain's CDR3 is CASSIRHPWLAEAFF. As DNA, the CDR3 is TGTGCCAGCAGCATAAGACACCCTTGGTTGGCTGAAGCTTTCTTT.

Concerning this clonotype itself: A much bigger clone sits one base away, suggesting this may be a read error. The chain recombines TRBV19 with TRBJ1-1; 7 bases agree with TRBD1. V shed 3 bases and J 0 bases; nucleotides not matched to a gene: 1. The CDR3 runs to 14 residues. The germline gives CDR1 LNHDA, CDR2 SQIVND (reference sequence). CDR3 sequence: CASSMGQLNTEAFF. The CDR3 DNA reads as TGTGCCAGTAGTATGGGACAGCTGAACACTGAAGCTTTCTTT.

This clonotype was found many times. The DNA of the CDR3 is TGTGCCAGCGCCATTGGGTTAGACACTGAAGCTTTCTTT. This gives the protein CASAIGLDTEAFF. V is TRBV18 and J is TRBJ1-1; D unresolved. In germline, CDR1 is KGHSH, CDR2 LQKENI. V was trimmed by 8 bases and J by 3 bases, leaving 13 bases between them. The CDR3 sequence is 13 residues long.

This clonotype was recorded many times. This chain links TRBV28 with TRBJ1-1; the D gene is possibly TRBD1 (5 bases). Trimming stripped 5 bases from V and 3 bases from J, with 10 bases between. Germline V lookup: CDR1 MDHEN, CDR2 SYDVKM. The CDR3 runs to 13 residues. The CDR3 DNA reads as TGTGCCAGCAGTGGGCGGGGGTACACTGAAGCTTTCTTT. Protein sequence: CASSGRGYTEAFF.

The chain carries TRBV5-1 and TRBJ2-3; TRBD1 aligns across 11 bases. Germline trimming cut 0 bases from V and 1 base from J; bases unmatched to any gene: 16. From germline, CDR1 is SGHRS and CDR2 YFSETQ. The CDR3 has 21 amino acids. This CDR3 reads CASSLVGQGATSARGTDTQYF. DNA of the CDR3: TGCGCCAGCAGCTTGGTCGGACAGGGGGCAACCAGTGCCCGAGGCACAGATACGCAGTATTTT.

This clonotype came up a few times. The rearrangement uses TRBV7-2 and TRBJ2-1, with D uncertain. CDR1 is SGHTA and CDR2 is FQGNSA in the germline V gene. Trimming took 2 bases from V and 7 from J, leaving 15 bases between them. The CDR3 has 15 residues. DNA of the CDR3: TGTGCCAGCAGCTTATATACCCGGTTAGGGAATGAGCAGTTCTTC. Protein sequence: CASSLYTRLGNEQFF.